The next 5 T cell receptor beta chains were all read from a single sample in a study of Graves' ophthalmopathy and Graves' hyperthyroidism. Amplification targeted the TCR beta CDR3 regions, with RNA transcripts as the source material. RT-PCR was first run with HTBI primers, then multiplex PCR in a second round. TCRdb re-analysed the multiplex PCR reads in MiXCR, keeping a single row per CDR3 protein. The sample lists around 1.1 million distinct CDR3 sequences, less than 45% occurring once. The sequencing input was peripheral blood or thyroid tissue (not recorded which). These receptors all come from an adult man with Graves' hyperthyroidism.

V usage is TRBV7-9 and J usage is TRBJ2-7; 7 nucleotides line up with TRBD2. The CDR3 runs to 15 residues. Per germline, CDR1 SEHNR and CDR2 FQNEAQ (reference sequence). Unmatched junction bases numbered 15, after V lost 11 bases and J lost 2 bases. In DNA form, the CDR3 reads TGTGCCTGGAGTGCGGGAGACCCTATAGCCTACGAGCAGTACTTC. Protein sequence: CAWSAGDPIAYEQYF.

This clonotype has a single count. The chain is built from TRBV10-3 and TRBJ1-3, with 7 bases fitting TRBD1. V lost 7 bases to trimming and J lost 2 bases; unmatched junction nucleotides: 5. Germline-derived CDR1 and CDR2 are ENHRY and SYGVKD. The CDR3 loop spans 14 amino acids. CDR3 in amino acids: CAIIDRETGNTIYF. The CDR3 region has the DNA TGTGCCATCATCGACAGGGAAACTGGAAACACCATATATTTT.

The chain combines TRBV15 with TRBJ2-6; 7 bases line up with TRBD1. CDR3 length: 16 amino acids. V lost 3 bases, J lost 4 bases, and 6 bases stayed unmatched. Germline CDR1 and CDR2: LNHNV and YYDKDF (reference sequence). In DNA, the CDR3 is TGTGCCACCAGCAGCCGACAGGGCACCGGGGCCAACGTCCTGACTTTC. The encoded protein is CATSSRQGTGANVLTF.

This clonotype occurred a few times. The chain joins TRBV6-6 to TRBJ1-1; 7 bases align to TRBD1. The CDR3 sequence is 14 residues long. The germline gives CDR1 MNHNY, CDR2 SVGAGI (reference sequence). With 6 bases clipped from V and 4 bases from J, the junction kept 8 bases outside the gene matches. The CDR3 nucleotides are TGTGCCAGCAGACCCCAGGGGGGTCTCACTGAAGCTTTCTTT. Translated: CASRPQGGLTEAFF.

This clonotype was seen only once. An end of the junction does not agree with germline; a read error may underlie this. The rearrangement joins TRBV6-5 to TRBJ1-6; D is perhaps TRBD1 (6 bases). Germline assignment: CDR1 MNHEY and CDR2 SVGAGI. This CDR3 region has 17 residues. CDR3 DNA sequence: TGTGCCGGCAGTTACTCGTCCTCGGGGGGGCAAATCTCACCCCTCCACTTT. Protein sequence: CAGSYSSSGGQISPLHF.